This TCR beta chain was profiled in a study of molecular identifiers for immune sequencing clone quantification. TCRdb reanalysed the PCR reads using MiXCR and keeps one entry per CDR3 protein. The profile shows about half a million distinct CDR3 sequences, about a quarter of them singletons. This clonotype was counted ten times or more. V was cut by 0 bases and J by 0 bases, with 8 bases left in between. Looked up from germline, CDR1 is SEHNR and CDR2 is FQNEAQ (reference sequence). The CDR3 sequence is 15 residues long. V gene TRBV7-9 combines with J gene TRBJ1-1, with no clear D. The receptor was isolated from a human donor in good health. Some libraries in this study had Jurkat cell RNA spiked in. The sequenced material came from naive CD8+ T cells from blood, with Jurkat cell RNA spiked in. As to subset: FACS-sorted CD8+CD4-CCR7+CD45RA+ naive T cells. CDR3 nucleotides: TGTGCCAGCAGCTTAGCGCCAGGAGTGAACACTGAAGCTTTCTTT. The encoded protein is CASSLAPGVNTEAFF. Variable domain in full (rest from reference TRBV7-9 and TRBJ1-1): DTGVSQNPRHKITKRGQNVTFRCDPISEHNRLYWYRQTLGQGPEFLTYFQNEAQLEKSRLLSDRFSAERPKGSFSTLEIQRTEQGDSAMYLCASSLAPGVNTEAFFGQGTRLTVV.